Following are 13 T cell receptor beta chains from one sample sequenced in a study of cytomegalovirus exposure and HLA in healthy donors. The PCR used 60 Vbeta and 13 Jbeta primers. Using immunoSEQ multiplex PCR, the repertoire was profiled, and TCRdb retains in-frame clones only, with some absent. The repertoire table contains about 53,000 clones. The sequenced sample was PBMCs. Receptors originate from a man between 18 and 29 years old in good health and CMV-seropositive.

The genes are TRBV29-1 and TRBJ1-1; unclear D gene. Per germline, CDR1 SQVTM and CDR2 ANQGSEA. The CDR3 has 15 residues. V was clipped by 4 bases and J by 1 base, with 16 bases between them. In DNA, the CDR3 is TGCAGCGTTGGGGAGTGGAGGGTTTCGAACACTGAAGCTTTCTTT. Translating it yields CSVGEWRVSNTEAFF.

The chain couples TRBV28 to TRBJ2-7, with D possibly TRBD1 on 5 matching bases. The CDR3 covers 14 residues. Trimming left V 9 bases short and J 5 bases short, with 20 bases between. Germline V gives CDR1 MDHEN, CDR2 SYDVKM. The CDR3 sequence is CASNSAGPRDEQYF. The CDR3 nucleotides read TGTGCCAGTAACTCAGCAGGGCCTAGGGACGAGCAGTACTTC.

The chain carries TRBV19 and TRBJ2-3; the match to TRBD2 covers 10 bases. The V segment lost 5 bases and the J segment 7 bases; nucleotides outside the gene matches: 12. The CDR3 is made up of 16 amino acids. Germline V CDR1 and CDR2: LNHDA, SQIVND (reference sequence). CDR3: CASSSPSGSGKNTQYF. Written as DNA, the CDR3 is TGTGCCAGTAGTTCCCCTAGCGGGAGCGGTAAGAATACGCAGTATTTT. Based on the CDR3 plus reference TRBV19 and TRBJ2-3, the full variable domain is DGGITQSPKYLFRKEGQNVTLSCEQNLNHDAMYWYRQDPGQGLRLIYYSQIVNDFQKGDIAEGYSVSREKKESFPLTVTSAQKNPTAFYLCASSSPSGSGKNTQYFGPGTRLTVL.

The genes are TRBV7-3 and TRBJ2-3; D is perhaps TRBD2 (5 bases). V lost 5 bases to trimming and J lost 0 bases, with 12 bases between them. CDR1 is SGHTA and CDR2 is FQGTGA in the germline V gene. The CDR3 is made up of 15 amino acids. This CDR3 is CASSPDYLSTDTQYF. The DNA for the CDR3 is TGTGCCAGCAGCCCTGACTACCTTAGCACAGATACGCAGTATTTT.

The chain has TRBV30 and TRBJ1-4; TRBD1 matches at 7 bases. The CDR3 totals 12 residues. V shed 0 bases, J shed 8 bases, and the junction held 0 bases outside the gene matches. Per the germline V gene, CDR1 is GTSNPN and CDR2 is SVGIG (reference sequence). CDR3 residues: CAWSVQGEKLFF. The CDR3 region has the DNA TGTGCCTGGAGTGTACAGGGGGAAAAACTGTTTTTT.

This chain's CDR3 is CASSLGAGVDYGYTF. In nucleotides, the CDR3 is TGTGCCAGCAGCTTGGGGGCAGGGGTCGACTATGGCTACACCTTC. This chain uses TRBV7-3 with TRBJ1-2; D possibly corresponds to TRBD1 (6 bases). Trimming stripped 3 bases from V and 3 bases from J, with 14 bases between. The CDR3 runs 15 residues. The germline V gene has CDR1 SGHTA and CDR2 FQGTGA. The full variable domain, completed using reference TRBV7-3 and TRBJ1-2, is GAGVSQTPSNKVTEKGKYVELRCDPISGHTALYWYRQSLGQGPEFLIYFQGTGAADDSGLPNDRFFAVRPEGSVSTLKIQRTERGDSAVYLCASSLGAGVDYGYTFGSGTRLTVV.

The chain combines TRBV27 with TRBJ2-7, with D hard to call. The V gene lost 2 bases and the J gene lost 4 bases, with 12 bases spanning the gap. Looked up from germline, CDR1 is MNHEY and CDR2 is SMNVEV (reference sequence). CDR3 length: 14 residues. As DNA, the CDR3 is TGTGCCAGCAGTTTAGGGCAGCTTTGGTACGAGCAGTACTTC. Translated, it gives CASSLGQLWYEQYF.

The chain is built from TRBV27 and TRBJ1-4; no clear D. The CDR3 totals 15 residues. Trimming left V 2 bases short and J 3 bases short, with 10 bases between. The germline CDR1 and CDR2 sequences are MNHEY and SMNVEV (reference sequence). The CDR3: CASSLAGPPNEKLFF. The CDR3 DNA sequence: TGTGCCAGCAGTTTAGCTGGGCCCCCTAATGAAAAACTGTTTTTT.

The chain's CDR3 is CASTLTRGRVWETQYF. CDR3 nucleotide sequence: TGTGCCAGCACCCTGACGAGGGGGCGGGTGTGGGAGACCCAGTACTTC. The V gene is TRBV13, the J gene TRBJ2-5; TRBD1 agrees at 7 bases. The CDR3 is 16 residues long. Germline trimming cut 7 bases from V and 5 bases from J; bases unmatched to any gene: 16. The germline CDR1 and CDR2 sequences are PRHDT and FYEKMQ (reference sequence).

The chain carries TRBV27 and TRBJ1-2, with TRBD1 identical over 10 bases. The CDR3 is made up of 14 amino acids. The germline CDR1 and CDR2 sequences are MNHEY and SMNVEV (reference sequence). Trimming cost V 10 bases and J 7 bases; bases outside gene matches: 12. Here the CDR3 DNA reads TGTGCCACATGGACAGGGGGGGACCCTACTGGCTACACCTTC. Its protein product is CATWTGGDPTGYTF.

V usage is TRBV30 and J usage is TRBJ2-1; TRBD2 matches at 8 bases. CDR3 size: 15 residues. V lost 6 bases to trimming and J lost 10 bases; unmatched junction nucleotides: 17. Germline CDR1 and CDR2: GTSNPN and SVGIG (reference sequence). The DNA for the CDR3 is TGTGCCTGCACCACACCGGGACTAGGAAGGACAGAGCAGTTCTTC. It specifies CACTTPGLGRTEQFF.

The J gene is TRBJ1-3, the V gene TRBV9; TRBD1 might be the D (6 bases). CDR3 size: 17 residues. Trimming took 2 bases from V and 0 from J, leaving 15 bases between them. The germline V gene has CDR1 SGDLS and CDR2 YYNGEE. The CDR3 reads CASSVDSPKSSGNTIYF. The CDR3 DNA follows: TGTGCCAGCAGCGTGGACAGTCCCAAGAGCTCTGGAAACACCATATATTTT.

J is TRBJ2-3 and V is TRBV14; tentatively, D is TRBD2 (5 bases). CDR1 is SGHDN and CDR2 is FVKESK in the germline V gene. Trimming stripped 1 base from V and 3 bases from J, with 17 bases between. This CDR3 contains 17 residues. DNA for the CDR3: TGTGCCAGCAGCCAAGGAGGCCGGGATAGGTATACAGATACGCAGTATTTT. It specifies CASSQGGRDRYTDTQYF.